These T cell receptor beta chains were read from a single sample in a study of regulatory T cells in long-lasting Graves disease. TCRdb reanalysed the multiplex PCR reads using MiXCR and keeps one entry per CDR3 protein. Of about 660,000 distinct CDR3 sequences in the sample, 30% were seen once. Sequenced here: peripheral blood mononuclear cells (PBMCs), sampled when the disease was refractory, from a patient treated with antithyroid drugs. The source of these receptors is a female donor with Graves disease. Each CDR3 is given with its conserved first and last residue. A D gene is named only where the DNA matches it firmly. Size values are once, few and many counts, or a class for expanded clones, and some rows have none.

D,J,size,V,DNA,CDR3
TRBD1,TRBJ2-5,NA,TRBV20-1,TGCAGTGCTCCGAAGCCCGGGACAGGGTACCAAGAGACCCAGTACTTC,CSAPKPGTGYQETQYF
NA,TRBJ2-7,few,TRBV6-1,TGTGCCAGCGGCCGCTTGGCCTACGAGCAGTACTTC,CASGRLAYEQYF
NA,TRBJ2-4,few,TRBV11-1,TGTGCCAGCAGCTCCGACAGGGCGGGGGCGGCCAAAAACATTCAGTACTTC,CASSSDRAGAAKNIQYF
NA,TRBJ1-2,many,TRBV2,TGTGCCAGCAGTGAAGCGGGGGGTGGCTACACCTTC,CASSEAGGGYTF
NA,TRBJ1-2,few,TRBV6-1,TGTGCCAGCAGGCGAGCGGATGGCTACACCTTC,CASRRADGYTF
NA,TRBJ1-4,NA,TRBV7-3,TGTGCCAGCAGCTTCCCCGGGCTAGGGAAACTGTTTTTT,CASSFPGLGKLFF
NA,TRBJ2-7,many,TRBV6-1,TGTGCCAGCAGTCGAATAGGGGAAAGGGGTTACGAGCAGTACTTC,CASSRIGERGYEQYF
NA,TRBJ2-5,few,TRBV14,TGTGCCAGCAGCCAAGGGGACCGTATACAAGAGACCCAGTACTTC,CASSQGDRIQETQYF
NA,TRBJ1-5,NA,TRBV19,TGTGCCAGTAGATTCATCGGGGGGTTCCCCCAGCATTTT,CASRFIGGFPQHF
TRBD1,TRBJ2-2,few,TRBV12-3/TRBV12-4,TGTGCCAGCACCACGGACAGGGGGACCGGGGAGCTGTTTTTT,CASTTDRGTGELFF
TRBD1,TRBJ1-4,NA,TRBV20-1,TGCAGTGCTAGAGATCGACAGGGGGCCGCAACTAATGAAAAACTGTTTTTT,CSARDRQGAATNEKLFF
TRBD2,TRBJ2-2,NA,TRBV11-2,TGTGCCAGCAGCTCCTTAGCGGGAGGGCCGGCCGGGGAGCTGTTTTTT,CASSSLAGGPAGELFF
TRBD1,TRBJ1-4,many,TRBV6-1,TGTGCCAGCAGCGGAAGCCAGGGGGGCAGTGAAAAACTGTTTTTT,CASSGSQGGSEKLFF
TRBD1,TRBJ1-2,many,TRBV6-1,TGTGCCAGCAGTGCAAGGGGGCCGGTCTATGGCTACACCTTC,CASSARGPVYGYTF
NA,TRBJ1-2,NA,TRBV5-1,TGCGCCAGCAGCCCCCACAGGGTTGACTATGGCTACACCTTC,CASSPHRVDYGYTF
TRBD1,TRBJ1-6,NA,TRBV6-1,TGTGCCAGCAGTGAACGGGACAGGGGTACACCCCTCCACTTT,CASSERDRGTPLHF
NA,TRBJ2-5,NA,TRBV7-3,TGTGCCAGCAGCCCCGGTAGCGGACTTACGGAGACCCAGTACTTC,CASSPGSGLTETQYF
TRBD1,TRBJ2-5,few,TRBV25-1,TGTGCCAGCAGTGCAGGGACAGGAGCAGAGACCCAGTACTTC,CASSAGTGAETQYF
NA,TRBJ2-7,NA,TRBV12-5,TGTGCTAGTGGTTTGGCCCTTGGGACCTTCAGTTTTGATACCCCCTACGAGCAGTACTTC,CASGLALGTFSFDTPYEQYF
NA,TRBJ1-5,NA,TRBV19,TGTGCCAGTAGTATTACCCAGAATCAGCCCCAGCATTTT,CASSITQNQPQHF
NA,TRBJ1-1,many,TRBV2,TGTGCCAGCAAGGGGCAGGGGAACACTGAAGCTTTCTTT,CASKGQGNTEAFF
NA,TRBJ2-3,NA,TRBV29-1,TGCAGCGTTCGGCCTAGCGCAACAGATACGCAGTATTTT,CSVRPSATDTQYF
NA,TRBJ2-3,once,TRBV12-3/TRBV12-4,TGTGCCAGCAGCTTCTTAGTGCGGAGCACAGATACGCAGTATTTT,CASSFLVRSTDTQYF
NA,TRBJ1-1,few,TRBV29-1,TGCAGCGTTGGGGGGGGCTGGGACGGGAGCACTGAAGCTTTCTTT,CSVGGGWDGSTEAFF
TRBD1,TRBJ1-4,few,TRBV7-9,TGTGCCAGCAGCACGGGACAGGGTTCCTCGGCAACTAATGAAAAACTGTTTTTT,CASSTGQGSSATNEKLFF
NA,TRBJ2-5,many,TRBV12-3/TRBV12-4,TGTGCCAGCAGATCCCTAAGGGGGAGGGAGGTGGAGACCCAGTACTTC,CASRSLRGREVETQYF
NA,TRBJ2-7,NA,TRBV6-9,TGTGCCAGCAGTTACATGGGGAGCCCGGACGAGCAGTACTTC,CASSYMGSPDEQYF
NA,TRBJ2-1,NA,TRBV7-9,TGTGCCAGCAGCACCCTCTCCGGGGATCTCTACAATGAGCAGTTCTTC,CASSTLSGDLYNEQFF
NA,TRBJ1-4,NA,TRBV4-2,TGTGCCAGCAGCCAAGTCAGGATAAATGAAAAACTGTTTTTT,CASSQVRINEKLFF
NA,TRBJ1-5,many,TRBV7-2,TGTGCCAGCAGCTTAATAGACAATCAGCCCCAGCATTTT,CASSLIDNQPQHF
NA,TRBJ2-3,NA,TRBV20-1,TGCAGTGCTAGAGACCCCAGCAGAACTAGCACAGATACGCAGTATTTT,CSARDPSRTSTDTQYF
NA,TRBJ2-1,NA,TRBV28,TGTGCCAGCAGTTTAGAGGGTGGCGAGCGGGTTAAGTACAATGAGCAGTTCTTC,CASSLEGGERVKYNEQFF
TRBD2,TRBJ2-5,NA,TRBV11-1,TGTGCCAGCAGCTTCGGGACTATTCCTGAGACCCAGTACTTC,CASSFGTIPETQYF
TRBD2,TRBJ2-2,NA,TRBV14,TGTGCCAGCAGCCAAGAAGGCGGGAGGAAGGTCGGGGAGCTGTTTTTT,CASSQEGGRKVGELFF
NA,TRBJ1-5,many,TRBV7-2,TGTGCCAGCAGTTTGGTGGGCCAAAGCAATCAGCCCCAGCATTTT,CASSLVGQSNQPQHF
TRBD1,TRBJ2-7,once,TRBV6-1,TGTGCCAGCAGCTGGACAGGGGTTCACGAGCAGTACTTC,CASSWTGVHEQYF
TRBD2,TRBJ2-5,NA,TRBV7-6,TGTGCCAGCAGCTTGGGTAGCGGGAGGACGGTGGAGACCCAGTACTTC,CASSLGSGRTVETQYF
NA,TRBJ2-5,NA,TRBV7-9,TGTGCCAGCAGCTACCGTTCGAGGGGGCAAGAGACCCAGTACTTC,CASSYRSRGQETQYF
NA,TRBJ1-2,many,TRBV12-3/TRBV12-4,TGTGCCAGCAGCTCGGGCTTAGGCGATGGCTACACCTTC,CASSSGLGDGYTF
TRBD1,TRBJ2-3,once,TRBV5-1,TGCGCCAGCAGCCTTCGACAGGGTTCGGATACGCAGTATTTT,CASSLRQGSDTQYF